This TCR beta chain was obtained from a study of blood T cell repertoires in COVID-19. Background on the study: Samples taken during acute and convalescent COVID-19 were collected in the United States, Italy and Spain. The cDNA or gDNA used as material had been derived from T cells, B-cell-depleted T cells, or PBMCs.

Enrolled during active infection, Seattle patients were then followed longitudinally. Produced via immunoSEQ multiplex PCR; TCRdb's table is partial and in-frame only. The sample shows about 280,000 clones, roughly 86% of them seen only once. Germline lookup yields CDR1 LNHDA and CDR2 SQIVND (reference sequence). V lost 6 bases to trimming and J lost 4 bases; unmatched junction nucleotides: 14. The CDR3 is 18 residues long. The sequenced sample was peripheral blood. The rearrangement links TRBV19 to TRBJ2-2; the match to TRBD2 covers 10 bases. This receptor was identified in a woman between 25 and 40 years old with COVID-19, enrolled during active disease. CDR3 coding DNA: TGTGCCAGTAGGTCGCGGGGAGCGGGAGGGTCGGGCACCGGGGAGCTGTTTTTT. It yields the protein CASRSRGAGGSGTGELFF.